The 29 T cell receptor beta chains below were found in one sample sequenced in a study of beta chain features in type 1 diabetes (dated 2018 in TCRdb). What the authors observed across the whole study: In all four CD4+ subsets, TCRB CDR3 length was moderately but significantly shorter in type 1 diabetes patients.

No antigen has been assigned to these receptors. Library generation was performed with the immunoSEQ multiplex PCR assay. The High Capacity cDNA Reverse Transcription Kit was used to reverse transcribe all of the isolated RNA, meaning that expressed TCRB transcripts were what got sequenced. Sourced from immuneACCESS, this table was stored by TCRdb with only in-frame sequences that have V and J called. A share of the clones is absent; for the studies checked, an unresolved V gene accounts for under half, and the remainder has no known explanation. The sample data list around 160,000 clones, and 6.5% to 8.5% of these were observed just once. Approximately 0.54% of the sample lies in the top ten. The specimen sequenced was central memory CD4+ T cells from blood. These receptors all stem from a young woman with type 1 diabetes.

The sample holds a few counts of this clone. The chain employs TRBV11-2 and TRBJ1-1, with D possibly being TRBD1 (5 bases). From germline, CDR1 is SGHAT and CDR2 FQNNGV. This CDR3 has 15 residues. V was cut by 3 bases and J by 0 bases, with 11 bases left in between. The CDR3 is CASSFTREVNTEAFF. DNA for the CDR3: TGTGCCAGCAGCTTCACCAGGGAGGTGAACACTGAAGCTTTCTTT.

The V call is TRBV21-1, the J call TRBJ1-1. TRBV21-1 is assigned pseudogene status. This CDR3 is 15 amino acids long. The CDR3: CASSKGGGFNAEAFF. The DNA of the CDR3 is TGTGCCAGCAGCAAAGGGGGAGGGTTCAATGCTGAAGCTTTCTTT.

Only a few counts were recorded for this clone. V and J are TRBV14 and TRBJ2-3; D is ambiguous. The V gene lost 0 bases and the J gene lost 7 bases, with 8 bases spanning the gap. The CDR3 is made up of 13 amino acids. Germline CDR1 SGHDN, CDR2 FVKESK. DNA for the CDR3: TGTGCCAGCAGCCAAGATCTTAGAAATACGCAGTATTTT. Amino acids: CASSQDLRNTQYF. Full variable domain (missing parts from reference TRBV14 and TRBJ2-3): EAGVTQFPSHSVIEKGQTVTLRCDPISGHDNLYWYRRVMGKEIKFLLHFVKESKQDESGMPNNRFLAERTGGTYSTLKVQPAELEDSGVYFCASSQDLRNTQYFGPGTRLTVL.

The rearrangement uses TRBV11-2 and TRBJ2-2; 7 bases agree with TRBD1. Germline assignment: CDR1 SGHAT and CDR2 FQNNGV. With 1 base clipped from V and 6 bases from J, the junction kept 5 bases outside the gene matches. This CDR3 region has 15 residues. The CDR3 spells CASSLGQGNAGELFF. The DNA of the CDR3 is TGTGCCAGCAGCTTAGGACAGGGTAACGCCGGGGAGCTGTTTTTT.

This clone was counted only a few times. V gene TRBV7-2 combines with J gene TRBJ1-5, with 7 bases that match TRBD1. CDR1 SGHTA and CDR2 FQGNSA come from the germline V gene. V lost 5 bases to trimming and J lost 7 bases; unmatched junction nucleotides: 14. The CDR3 runs to 16 residues. The CDR3, as DNA: TGTGCCAGCAGCGAGGACCGGGACAGTAGATCGCAGCCCCAGCATTTT. This translates into CASSEDRDSRSQPQHF.

This clone was counted between two and nine times. The chain couples TRBV6-5 to TRBJ2-7; perhaps TRBD1 as D (6 bases). This CDR3 spans 12 amino acids. Trimming cost V 5 bases and J 3 bases, with 8 bases left between them. Germline V CDR1 and CDR2: MNHEY, SVGAGI. DNA of the CDR3: TGTGCCAGCAGTGGACAGTTCTACGAGCAGTACTTC. Protein: CASSGQFYEQYF.

This clone was found a few times. The rearrangement links TRBV4-3 to TRBJ1-6; possibly TRBD1 for D (6 bases). This CDR3 is built from 14 residues. The V gene lost 0 bases and the J gene lost 10 bases, with 10 bases spanning the gap. Germline-derived CDR1 and CDR2 are LGHNA and YSLEER. The CDR3 sequence is CASSQEGARSPLHF. The CDR3 region has the DNA TGCGCCAGCAGCCAAGAGGGGGCCCGATCACCCCTCCACTTT.

In its sample, this clone was seen a few times. This chain joins TRBV7-2 and TRBJ2-7; D is perhaps TRBD2 (5 bases). The CDR3 runs to 14 residues. The germline CDR1 and CDR2 sequences are SGHTA and FQGNSA. V lost 2 bases to trimming and J lost 4 bases, with 12 bases between them. The CDR3 loop is CASSLKTGRYEQYF. CDR3 DNA: TGTGCCAGCAGCTTAAAGACGGGAAGGTACGAGCAGTACTTC.

V usage is TRBV27 and J usage is TRBJ2-5; TRBD2 might be the D (6 bases). From germline, CDR1 is MNHEY and CDR2 SMNVEV (reference sequence). V was clipped by 5 bases and J by 5 bases, with 12 bases between them. The CDR3 has 13 residues. This CDR3 is CASSPRRGETQYF. In nucleotides, the CDR3 is TGTGCCAGCAGTCCCCGCCGGGGGGAGACCCAGTACTTC.

The chain carries TRBV11-2 and TRBJ1-2; D is possibly TRBD1 (5 bases). Germline-derived CDR1 and CDR2 are SGHAT and FQNNGV. With 7 bases removed from V and 4 bases from J, the gap between germline ends came to 16 bases. There are 14 residues in the CDR3. CDR3 protein: CASMGQPGGYGYTF. The CDR3 bases are TGTGCCAGCATGGGGCAGCCCGGGGGCTATGGCTACACCTTC. The whole variable domain, filled in from reference TRBV11-2 and TRBJ1-2, reads EAGVAQSPRYKIIEKRQSVAFWCNPISGHATLYWYQQILGQGPKLLIQFQNNGVVDDSQLPKDRFSAERLKGVDSTLKIQPAKLEDSAVYLCASMGQPGGYGYTFGSGTRLTVV.

The CDR3 bases are TGTGCCAGCAGCCAGGGGGACAGGAATAATGAAAAACTGTTTTTT. It specifies CASSQGDRNNEKLFF. The rearrangement uses TRBV4-2 and TRBJ1-4; TRBD1 matches at 8 bases. CDR1 is LGHNA and CDR2 is YNFKEQ in the germline V gene. Losses at the gene ends were 3 bases for V and 4 bases for J; bases not matched to a gene: 4. The CDR3 length is 15 residues.

A remark on this clone: Relative to the germline gene, one junction end is altered; a read error may explain this. The chain combines TRBV5-1 with TRBJ1-2; the D gene is possibly TRBD1 (6 bases). CDR3 length equals 12 residues. Germline V gives CDR1 SGHRS, CDR2 YFSETQ. CDR3 region: CASSLRGIGYTF. The CDR3 DNA sequence: TGTGCCAGCAGCTTGAGGGGGATTGGCTACACCTTC. Looking up the rest from reference TRBV5-1 and TRBJ1-2 gives the full variable domain: KAGVTQTPRYLIKTRGQQVTLSCSPISGHRSVSWYQQTPGQGLQFLFEYFSETQRNKGNFPGRFSGRQFSNSRSEMNVSTLELGDSALYLCASSLRGIGYTFGSGTRLTVV.

The chain is built from TRBV14 and TRBJ1-4; D is possibly TRBD1 (6 bases). Germline lookup yields CDR1 SGHDN and CDR2 FVKESK. Between the trimmed V and J ends, which lost 4 bases and 8 bases, there was a span of 11 bases. This CDR3 has 13 amino acids. CDR3 sequence (DNA): TGTGCCAGCAGCCGCACAGGGTTGGAAAAACTGTTTTTT. Amino acid sequence: CASSRTGLEKLFF.

The chain carries TRBV30 and TRBJ1-1; D unresolved. The V end lost 8 bases, the J end lost 0 bases, and 16 bases lay between the germline ends. Germline assignment: CDR1 GTSNPN and CDR2 SVGIG (reference sequence). This CDR3 is 14 amino acids long. CDR3 sequence reads: CAANPAGMNTEAFF. In DNA, the CDR3 is TGTGCCGCGAACCCCGCCGGTATGAACACTGAAGCTTTCTTT. Full variable domain (outside the CDR3, taken from reference TRBV30 and TRBJ1-1): SQTIHQWPATLVQPVGSPLSLECTVEGTSNPNLYWYRQAAGRGLQLLFYSVGIGQISSEVPQNLSASRPQDRQFILSSKKLLLSDSGFYLCAANPAGMNTEAFFGQGTRLTVV.

The table lists this clone with a few counts. The V call is TRBV11-2, the J call TRBJ2-1; TRBD2 aligns across 12 bases. The CDR3 extends over 15 amino acids. Germline lookup yields CDR1 SGHAT and CDR2 FQNNGV. Germline trimming cut 3 bases from V and 9 bases from J; bases unmatched to any gene: 6. DNA of the CDR3: TGTGCCAGCAGCTTCCGGACTAGCGGGGCGGTTGAGCAGTTCTTC. Residues: CASSFRTSGAVEQFF.

As to this clone: Other DNA sequences within the sample encode an identical CDR3. This sequence joins TRBV11-3 and TRBJ2-1; the match to TRBD2 covers 7 bases. V lost 1 base to trimming and J lost 2 bases; unmatched junction nucleotides: 2. The CDR3 spans 15 residues. Germline CDR1 reads SGHNT; CDR2 reads YENEEA. The CDR3 is CASSLGLAAYNEQFF. CDR3 DNA: TGTGCCAGCAGCTTAGGGCTAGCGGCCTACAATGAGCAGTTCTTC.

The J gene is TRBJ2-5, the V gene TRBV15; perhaps TRBD2 as D (5 bases). This CDR3 spans 15 amino acids. Deletions cut 2 bases from V and 4 bases from J, with 14 bases between. Germline V gives CDR1 LNHNV, CDR2 YYDKDF (reference sequence). The chain's CDR3 is CATSRTRTSTETQYF. The CDR3 DNA reads as TGTGCCACCAGCAGAACTCGGACTTCGACAGAGACCCAGTACTTC.

This clone showed up just a few times. The V call is TRBV2, the J call TRBJ1-2; the match to TRBD1 covers 8 bases. The CDR3 totals 13 residues. The germline gives CDR1 SNHLY, CDR2 FYNNEI. The trim removed 4 bases at V and 8 bases at J, leaving 6 bases unmatched. CDR3 loop: CASSVRQGNGYTF. CDR3 nucleotides: TGTGCCAGCAGTGTTAGACAGGGGAACGGCTACACCTTC.

V usage is TRBV4-1 and J usage is TRBJ1-2; perhaps TRBD1 as D (6 bases). The CDR3 sequence is 16 residues long. V lost 4 bases and J lost 4, with 19 bases in between. Looked up from germline, CDR1 is MGHRA and CDR2 is YSYEKL. The CDR3 here is CASSPLGGGVSYGYTF. The CDR3, as DNA: TGCGCCAGCAGCCCCCTAGGGGGGGGCGTTAGCTATGGCTACACCTTC.

This chain joins TRBV7-2 and TRBJ2-2; TRBD1 matches 9 bases. This CDR3 is 18 amino acids long. The germline V gene encodes CDR1 SGHTA and CDR2 FQGNSA. After removal of 5 bases from V and 6 bases from J, the junction contained 16 bases not matched to a gene. Here the CDR3 DNA reads TGTGCCAGCAGCAGCCGACAGGGGGTCGGGCGAGGCGCCGGGGAGCTGTTTTTT. It encodes CASSSRQGVGRGAGELFF.

This clone has just a few counts. This chain links TRBV9 with TRBJ2-1; D is perhaps TRBD2 (7 bases). Trimming stripped 0 bases from V and 7 bases from J, with 17 bases between. The CDR3 sequence is 16 residues long. Germline CDR1 SGDLS, CDR2 YYNGEE. CDR3 bases: TGTGCCAGCAGCGTAGTGGCGGGGGCATCTCGGAATGAGCAGTTCTTC. This gives the protein CASSVVAGASRNEQFF.

This clone showed up just a few times. The chain couples TRBV5-8 to TRBJ1-2; D unresolved. The CDR3 loop spans 13 amino acids. The germline gives CDR1 SGHTS, CDR2 YDEGEE. V was trimmed by 2 bases and J by 2 bases, leaving 7 bases between them. The CDR3 region has the DNA TGTGCCAGCAGCTTCGAGGAGAACTATGGCTACACCTTC. It encodes CASSFEENYGYTF.

This clone was counted a few times. The genes are TRBV11-1 and TRBJ2-2; TRBD2 aligns across 8 bases. Per the germline V gene, CDR1 is SGHAT and CDR2 is FQDESV (reference sequence). There are 16 residues in the CDR3. After removal of 0 bases from V and 1 base from J, the junction contained 1 base not matched to a gene. This chain's CDR3 is CASSLAAGGNTGELFF. The DNA of the CDR3 is TGTGCCAGCAGCTTAGCGGCGGGGGGGAACACCGGGGAGCTGTTTTTT.

The chain recombines TRBV7-2 with TRBJ2-7; 7 bases agree with TRBD2. Germline CDR1 SGHTA, CDR2 FQGNSA. Trimming at V came to 2 bases and at J to 3 bases, leaving 7 bases not matched to a gene. This CDR3 has 15 residues. The CDR3 DNA sequence: TGTGCCAGCAGCTTAAGGCGGGCGGGAGTCTACGAGCAGTACTTC. Encoded protein: CASSLRRAGVYEQYF.

This clone was seen a handful of times. This chain connects TRBV18 to TRBJ1-1, with a weak D call TRBD1 (6 bases). In germline, CDR1 is KGHSH, CDR2 LQKENI. The CDR3 length is 12 residues. The V gene lost 3 bases and the J gene lost 5 bases, with 7 bases spanning the gap. Here the CDR3 reads CASSPDSTEAFF. In DNA, the CDR3 is TGTGCCAGCTCACCGGACAGTACTGAAGCTTTCTTT.

This clone has a handful of counts. The sample holds other DNA sequences that translate to the same CDR3. The V gene is TRBV5-4, the J gene TRBJ2-5, with a weak D call TRBD1 (6 bases). This CDR3 is built from 15 residues. Germline CDR1 is SGHNT and CDR2 is YYREEE (reference sequence). V was clipped by 0 bases and J by 5 bases, with 14 bases between them. Here the CDR3 reads CASSLGGPGQETQYF. The CDR3 DNA reads TGTGCCAGCAGCTTGGGGGGGCCGGGGCAGGAGACCCAGTACTTC.

The sample holds a few counts of this clone. The gene calls are TRBV7-9 and TRBJ1-1; 7 nucleotides line up with TRBD1. CDR1 and CDR2 from the germline V gene are SEHNR and FQNEAQ (reference sequence). V was clipped by 4 bases and J by 0 bases; unmatched bases: 2. This CDR3 is 14 amino acids long. CDR3 residues: CASSSQGMNTEAFF. CDR3 nucleotide sequence: TGTGCCAGCAGCTCACAGGGGATGAACACTGAAGCTTTCTTT.

The rearrangement uses TRBV4-3 and TRBJ2-2, with D possibly being TRBD1 (6 bases). Deletions cut 2 bases from V and 3 bases from J, with 10 bases between. The germline V gene has CDR1 LGHNA and CDR2 YSLEER. The CDR3 extends over 15 amino acids. The CDR3 coding sequence is TGCGCCAGCAGCCAAACCGGACAGTACACCGGGGAGCTGTTTTTT. This codes for CASSQTGQYTGELFF.

The table lists this clone with a few counts. The gene calls are TRBV5-4 and TRBJ2-2; 8 bases align to TRBD2. The CDR3 is 15 amino acids. Germline V gene lookup returns CDR1 SGHNT and CDR2 YYREEE (reference sequence). Trimming took 4 bases from V and 5 from J; bases not matched to a gene: 7. The CDR3 DNA reads TGTGCCAGCAGCCCTCGGGGGGGTCGGACCGGGGAGCTGTTTTTT. Its translation is CASSPRGGRTGELFF.